The clone carrying this TCR beta chain was counted ten times or more. The data are from a study of T cell repertoires in cytomegalovirus infection. Each CDR3 protein is one row after TCRdb ran MiXCR on the reads. The table records fewer than 700,000 distinct CDR3 sequences, about 24% of them present only once. The CDR3 runs 18 residues. Per germline, CDR1 SGHTA and CDR2 FQGNSA. V was shortened by 0 bases and J by 0 bases, with 18 bases between the two germline ends. The sequenced sample consisted of CD8+ T cells from PBMCs. The receptor comes from a human donor in good health (CMV status not recorded). Some clones in this sample may be carry-over from other donors' samples. The chain carries TRBV7-2 and TRBJ2-7; possible D gene TRBD1, 7 bases. DNA for the CDR3: TGTGCCAGCAGCTTAGCGGTATCGCAGGGGGGAAACTCCTACGAGCAGTACGTC. It specifies CASSLAVSQGGNSYEQYV.